The 8 T cell receptor beta chains presented below share a single source sample, sequenced in a study of identical twins. TCRdb processed the 5' RACE reads anew with MiXCR; each CDR3 protein has one entry. Among roughly 230,000 distinct CDR3 sequences, roughly 8% were seen once, and the ten largest hold around 3%. These data were likewise used in another study, on yellow fever vaccine responses in identical twins.

The sequencing sample was made of CD8+ T cells sorted from blood. All receptors come from a young woman in good health.

The chain recombines TRBV7-3 with TRBJ2-3, with D perhaps being TRBD1 or TRBD2 (7 bases each). The germline V gene has CDR1 SGHTA and CDR2 FQGTGA. V shed 10 bases and J shed 5 bases, with 16 bases lying between them. The CDR3 is 13 residues long. The DNA of the CDR3 is TGTGCCACGCGGGGAGGGGGCGAAGATACGCAGTATTTT. As protein: CATRGGGEDTQYF. Drawing the rest from reference TRBV7-3 and TRBJ2-3, the complete variable domain is GAGVSQTPSNKVTEKGKYVELRCDPISGHTALYWYRQSLGQGPEFLIYFQGTGAADDSGLPNDRFFAVRPEGSVSTLKIQRTERGDSAVYLCATRGGGEDTQYFGPGTRLTVL.

This sequence joins TRBV7-9 and TRBJ2-2; 9 nucleotides agree with TRBD2. The CDR3 contains 16 residues. Trimming at V came to 7 bases and at J to 4 bases, leaving 10 bases not matched to a gene. From germline, CDR1 is SEHNR and CDR2 FQNEAQ (reference sequence). The CDR3 nucleotides read TGTGCCAGCACCCCAGGTAGCGGGAGTATCACCGGGGAGCTGTTTTTT. Translation: CASTPGSGSITGELFF. Variable domain in full (rest from reference TRBV7-9 and TRBJ2-2): DTGVSQNPRHKITKRGQNVTFRCDPISEHNRLYWYRQTLGQGPEFLTYFQNEAQLEKSRLLSDRFSAERPKGSFSTLEIQRTEQGDSAMYLCASTPGSGSITGELFFGEGSRLTVL.

This clonotype showed up many times. The J gene is TRBJ2-1, the V gene TRBV29-1; 8 bases are shared with TRBD2. Trimming removed 1 base from V and 3 bases from J; junction bases left unmatched: 11. The CDR3 consists of 17 residues. CDR1 SQVTM and CDR2 ANQGSEA come from the germline V gene. The CDR3 sequence: CSVEGSLREVVYNEQFF. DNA of the CDR3: TGCAGCGTTGAAGGGTCTCTGCGGGAGGTGGTCTACAATGAGCAGTTCTTC.

This chain connects TRBV10-3 to TRBJ2-7, with TRBD2 identical over 8 bases. Germline assignment: CDR1 ENHRY and CDR2 SYGVKD. Unmatched junction bases numbered 11, after V lost 2 bases and J lost 2 bases. This CDR3 contains 17 residues. CDR3 residues: CAISEQGKAGATYEQYF. The DNA of the CDR3 is TGTGCCATCAGTGAGCAGGGGAAAGCGGGAGCTACCTACGAGCAGTACTTC.

The rearrangement uses TRBV11-2 and TRBJ2-7; D may be TRBD1 or TRBD2 (5 bases each). The germline V gene has CDR1 SGHAT and CDR2 FQNNGV. V was clipped by 5 bases and J by 2 bases, with 13 bases between them. This CDR3 has 14 residues. The CDR3 reads CASSAAGTTYEQYF. The CDR3 DNA reads TGTGCCAGCAGCGCCGCCGGGACCACCTACGAGCAGTACTTC.

This clonotype was detected many times. The DNA of the CDR3 is TGTGCCAGCAGCCAGGATGGACTAGCGGGAGGGCCCTACTACGAGCAGTACTTC. This codes for CASSQDGLAGGPYYEQYF. This chain uses TRBV3-1 with TRBJ2-7; the match to TRBD2 covers 15 bases. Trimming took 3 bases from V and 3 from J; bases not matched to a gene: 9. The CDR3 runs to 18 residues. Germline lookup yields CDR1 LGHDT and CDR2 YNNKEL (reference sequence).

The chain has TRBV20-1 and TRBJ2-6; 9 positions match TRBD2. Germline V lookup: CDR1 DFQATT, CDR2 SNEGSKA (reference sequence). V lost 0 bases to trimming and J lost 0 bases; unmatched junction nucleotides: 3. This CDR3 region has 17 residues. In nucleotides, the CDR3 is TGCAGTGCTAGAGATTTAGCGGGGGCCTCTGGGGCCAACGTCCTGACTTTC. Its protein is CSARDLAGASGANVLTF.

J is TRBJ1-4 and V is TRBV16; D ambiguous. This CDR3 is 14 amino acids long. Trimming removed 1 base at V and 7 bases at J, with 10 bases between. Germline CDR1 reads KGHSY; CDR2 reads FQNENV. CDR3 loop: CASSQWKGGEKLFF. Written as DNA, the CDR3 is TGTGCCAGCAGCCAATGGAAAGGAGGTGAAAAACTGTTTTTT.